This is a list of T cell receptor beta chains from one sample in a study of post-analysis software for immune sequencing data. TCRdb re-derived calls from the PCR reads in MiXCR, one entry per CDR3 protein. The sample contains 740,000 or so distinct CDR3 sequences, about 57% of which appear only once. Sequences were obtained from blood. Receptors were obtained from a girl aged 10 to 17 with multiple sclerosis. Both conserved end residues are part of each CDR3. The D gene is left open where the match is weak. Clone size is given for some rows only: seen once, a few or many times, or a class if the clone is expanded.

>TRBJ1-2|13|TRBV5-1|few|TRBD1
CASGKMTGDGYTF
TGCGCCAGCGGCAAAATGACAGGGGACGGCTACACCTTC
>TRBJ1-1|15|TRBV9|.|.
CASSRTGGPNTEAFF
TGTGCCAGCAGCAGAACAGGCGGCCCGAACACTGAAGCTTTCTTT
>TRBJ1-2|13|TRBV29-1|.|.
CSVGISGSYGYTF
TGCAGCGTTGGAATTAGCGGCAGCTATGGCTACACCTTC
>TRBJ2-7|13|TRBV5-1|.|.
CASSPTLGSEQYF
TGCGCCAGCAGCCCTACCCTAGGTAGTGAGCAGTACTTC
>TRBJ2-6|16|TRBV10-3|.|.
CAISEVVRSGANVLTF
TGTGCCATCAGTGAGGTTGTCAGATCTGGGGCCAACGTCCTGACTTTC
>TRBJ2-3|12|TRBV20-1|.|.
CSVQGSPDTQYF
TGCAGTGTCCAAGGGTCCCCAGATACGCAGTATTTT
>TRBJ2-1|15|TRBV11-2|.|TRBD1
CASRGLGTGGNEQFF
TGTGCCAGCAGGGGGCTGGGGACAGGGGGCAATGAGCAGTTCTTC
>TRBJ2-5|16|TRBV7-3|few|TRBD1
CASSPHHRQGQETQYF
TGTGCCAGCAGCCCCCACCATCGACAGGGACAAGAGACCCAGTACTTC
>TRBJ2-1|14|TRBV29-1|.|.
CSVARRLSYNEQFF
TGCAGCGTTGCTAGGCGACTGAGCTACAATGAGCAGTTCTTC
>TRBJ2-1|16|TRBV4-1|few|.
CASSQVGTSSYNEQFF
TGCGCCAGCAGCCAAGTCGGTACCAGCTCCTACAATGAGCAGTTCTTC
>TRBJ2-3|15|TRBV28|.|TRBD2
CASRAGGSRRDTQYF
TGTGCCAGCAGAGCTGGCGGGAGTAGGCGAGATACGCAGTATTTT
>TRBJ2-7|14|TRBV6-5|few|TRBD1
CASTGDRAPYEQYF
TGTGCCAGCACCGGGGACAGAGCCCCCTACGAGCAGTACTTC
>TRBJ2-1|15|TRBV7-3|.|TRBD2
CASSTSGSAYNEQFF
TGTGCCAGCAGCACTAGCGGGAGCGCCTACAATGAGCAGTTCTTC
>TRBJ2-1|15|TRBV4-1|few|.
CASSQVASSYNEQFF
TGCGCCAGCAGCCAGGTCGCTAGTTCCTACAATGAGCAGTTCTTC
>TRBJ2-7|14|TRBV7-2|.|.
CASSLGAQPYEQYF
TGTGCCAGCAGCTTAGGAGCGCAGCCCTACGAGCAGTACTTC
>TRBJ2-6|17|TRBV4-2|.|.
CASSQTPTTMGANVLTF
TGTGCCAGCAGCCAAACCCCCACAACGATGGGGGCCAACGTCCTGACTTTC
>TRBJ2-7|17|TRBV12-3/TRBV12-4|few|TRBD2
CASSFGVGGTSGYEQYF
TGTGCCAGCAGTTTCGGGGTCGGGGGGACTAGCGGATACGAGCAGTACTTC
>TRBJ2-5|15|TRBV7-3|few|.
CASSAGTTQSETQYF
TGTGCCAGCAGCGCAGGGACGACCCAGAGCGAGACCCAGTACTTC
>TRBJ2-1|14|TRBV7-7|once|TRBD1
CASSSGTARDEQFF
TGTGCCAGCAGCTCCGGGACAGCAAGAGATGAGCAGTTCTTC
>TRBJ1-2|16|TRBV5-1|.|TRBD1
CASSSGTGLITIGYTF
TGCGCCAGCAGCTCCGGGACAGGGCTTATAACTATTGGCTACACCTTC
>TRBJ2-7|14|TRBV12-3/TRBV12-4|.|TRBD2
CASTVAGDGYEQYF
TGTGCCAGCACCGTAGCGGGAGACGGGTACGAGCAGTACTTC
>TRBJ2-7|13|TRBV24-1|.|.
CATSPGQGYEQYF
TGTGCCACCAGTCCGGGGCAGGGCTACGAGCAGTACTTC
>TRBJ2-7|15|TRBV12-3/TRBV12-4|few|.
CASSFGTRSDYEQYF
TGTGCCAGCAGTTTTGGTACCCGCTCTGACTACGAGCAGTACTTC
>TRBJ1-2|12|TRBV12-3/TRBV12-4|.|.
CASSSSTYGYTF
TGTGCCAGCAGTTCGTCTACCTATGGCTACACCTTC
>TRBJ2-7|15|TRBV20-1|.|TRBD1
CSARPRTGSWSEQYF
TGCAGTGCTAGACCCAGGACAGGGTCCTGGAGCGAGCAGTACTTC